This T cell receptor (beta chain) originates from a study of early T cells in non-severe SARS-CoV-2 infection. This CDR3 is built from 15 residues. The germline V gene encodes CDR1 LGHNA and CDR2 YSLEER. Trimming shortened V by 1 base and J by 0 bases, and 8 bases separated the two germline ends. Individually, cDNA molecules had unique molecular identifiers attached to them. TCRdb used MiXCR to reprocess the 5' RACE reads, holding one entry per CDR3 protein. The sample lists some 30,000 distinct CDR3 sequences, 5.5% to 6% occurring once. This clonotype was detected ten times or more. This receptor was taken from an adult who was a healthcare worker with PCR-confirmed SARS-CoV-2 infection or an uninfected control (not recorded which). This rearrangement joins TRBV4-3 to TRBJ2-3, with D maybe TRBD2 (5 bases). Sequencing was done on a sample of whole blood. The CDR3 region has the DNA TGCGCCAGCAGCCAAGTCACGGGGAGCACAGATACGCAGTATTTT. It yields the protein CASSQVTGSTDTQYF.